This T cell receptor (beta chain) was sequenced during a study of T cells in Graves' hyperthyroidism and ophthalmopathy. This clonotype came up many times. No antigen is known for it. Overall study results and limits: A 13 V-J model separated ophthalmopathy from stable hyperthyroidism.

Germline V gene data show CDR1 as SNHLY and CDR2 as FYNNEI. This CDR3 has 12 residues. The ends were cut back, 6 bases at V and 8 bases at J, with 11 bases in the middle. Stable disease denoted Graves' hyperthyroidism without ophthalmopathy progression within 18 months. Exclusions: uncontrolled infection, other autoimmune disease, pregnancy, lactation. Amplified regions were TCR beta CDR3 sequences from RNA transcripts. During a first-round RT-PCR of the TCR CDR3, the HTBI primer set was used. In TCRdb, the multiplex PCR reads were re-called with MiXCR into one record per CDR3 protein. The table shows fewer than 800,000 distinct CDR3 sequences, with roughly 15% occurring only once.

The chain has TRBV2 and TRBJ2-1, with D unresolved. The source of this sequence is a man between 18 and 29 years old with Graves' hyperthyroidism. Material for sequencing was blood. The CDR3 spells CASRWSIDEQFF. CDR3 coding DNA: TGTGCCAGCAGGTGGAGCATAGATGAGCAGTTCTTC.